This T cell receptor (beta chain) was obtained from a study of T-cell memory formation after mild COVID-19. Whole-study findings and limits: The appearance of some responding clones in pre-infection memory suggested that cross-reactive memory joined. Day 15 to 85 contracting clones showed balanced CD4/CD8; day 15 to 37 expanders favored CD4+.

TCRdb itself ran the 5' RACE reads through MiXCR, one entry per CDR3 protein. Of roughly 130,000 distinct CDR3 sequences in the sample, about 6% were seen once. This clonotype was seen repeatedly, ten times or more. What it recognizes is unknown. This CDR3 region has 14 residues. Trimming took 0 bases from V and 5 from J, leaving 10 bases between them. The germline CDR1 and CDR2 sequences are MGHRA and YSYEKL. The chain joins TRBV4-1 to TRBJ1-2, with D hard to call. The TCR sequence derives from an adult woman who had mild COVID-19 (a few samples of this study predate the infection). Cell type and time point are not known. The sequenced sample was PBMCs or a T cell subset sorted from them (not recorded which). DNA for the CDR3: TGCGCCAGCAGCCAAGATCCAGGAGGTTATGGCTACACCTTC. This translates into CASSQDPGGYGYTF.